This entry is about one TCR beta chain. The antigen is undetermined. Assay: immunoSEQ multiplex PCR; the TCRdb copy retains only in-frame clones and omits some. The table includes 6,000 to 7,000 clones, about 80% detected once. Patients had resection in Japan or China between about 2014 and 2018. The data originate from a study of immune evolution from preneoplasia to lung adenocarcinoma. On the study more broadly: HLA loss of heterozygosity: around 6.5% AIS, about 15% MIA, approximately 31% ADC, none AAH.

The study's findings and limits: Highest clonality occurred in KRAS-mutant, not EGFR-mutant or double wild-type, nodules. Top clone frequencies peaked in normal lung, apparently declining through invasive adenocarcinoma.

In germline, CDR1 is SGHAT, CDR2 FQNNGV. The V end was cut by 3 bases, the J end by 7 bases, with 12 bases between. The CDR3 sequence is 13 residues long. Material for sequencing was FFPE lung adenocarcinoma in situ tissue. V gene TRBV11-2 combines with J gene TRBJ1-2, with D possibly being TRBD1 (6 bases). The receptor comes from a donor of 70 years or more with lung adenocarcinoma. CDR3 sequence (DNA): TGTGCCAGCAGCTTGGAGGGGGAAGCTGGCTACACCTTC. It is translated as CASSLEGEAGYTF.